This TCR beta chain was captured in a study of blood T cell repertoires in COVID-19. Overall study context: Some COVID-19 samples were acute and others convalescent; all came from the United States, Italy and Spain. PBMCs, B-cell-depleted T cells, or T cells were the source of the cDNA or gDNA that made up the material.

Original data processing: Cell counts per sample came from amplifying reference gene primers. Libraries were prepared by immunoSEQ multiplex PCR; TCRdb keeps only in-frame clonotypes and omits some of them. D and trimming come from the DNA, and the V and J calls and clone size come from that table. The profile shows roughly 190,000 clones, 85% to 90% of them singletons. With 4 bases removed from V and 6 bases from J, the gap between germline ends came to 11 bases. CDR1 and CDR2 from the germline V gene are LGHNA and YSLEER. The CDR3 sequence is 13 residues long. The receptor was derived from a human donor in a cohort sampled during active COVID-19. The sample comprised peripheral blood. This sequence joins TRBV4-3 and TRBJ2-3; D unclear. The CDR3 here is CASSRAYSDTQYF. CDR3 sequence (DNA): TGCGCCAGCAGCCGGGCTTACTCCGATACGCAGTATTTT.